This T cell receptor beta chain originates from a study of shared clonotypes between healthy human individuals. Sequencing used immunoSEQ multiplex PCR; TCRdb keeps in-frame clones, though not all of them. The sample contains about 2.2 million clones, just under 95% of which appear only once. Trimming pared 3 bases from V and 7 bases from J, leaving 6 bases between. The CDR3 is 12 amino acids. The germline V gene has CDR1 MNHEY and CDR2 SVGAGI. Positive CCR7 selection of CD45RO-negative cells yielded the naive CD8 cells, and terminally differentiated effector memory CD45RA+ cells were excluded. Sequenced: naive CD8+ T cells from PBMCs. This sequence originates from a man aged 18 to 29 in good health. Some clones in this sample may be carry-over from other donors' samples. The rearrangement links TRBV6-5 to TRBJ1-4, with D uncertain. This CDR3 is CASSYVGEKLFF. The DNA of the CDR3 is TGTGCCAGCAGTTATGTGGGTGAAAAACTGTTTTTT.